Reported below is one T cell receptor beta chain. Its matching antigen is unknown. The data are from a study of T cells in Graves' hyperthyroidism and ophthalmopathy. The study's findings and limits: A model of 13 V-J features distinguished ophthalmopathy from stable hyperthyroidism.

RNA transcripts yielded amplified TCR beta CDR3 regions. HTBI primers were employed in a first-round RT-PCR of the TCR CDR3. TCRdb ran MiXCR on the multiplex PCR reads and lists one entry per CDR3 protein. This sample has about 300,000 distinct CDR3 sequences, with around 15% found just once. The TCR comes from a woman aged 40 to 49 with Graves' hyperthyroidism. The specimen was blood.

DNA for the CDR3: TGTGCCTGGAGCGGGCCCCTAGCGGGCAATGAGCAGTTCTTC. It specifies CAWSGPLAGNEQFF. The chain uses TRBV30 and TRBJ2-1, with 8 bases identical to TRBD2. CDR1 is GTSNPN, CDR2 SVGIG, per germline (reference sequence). The CDR3 is 14 residues long. Losses at the gene ends were 3 bases for V and 6 bases for J; bases not matched to a gene: 7.